Below are 9 T cell receptor beta chains sequenced from a single sample in a study of response to subunit inactivated influenza vaccine. TCRdb called the RT-PCR reads again in MiXCR, with one record for every CDR3 protein. The sample shows 700,000 to 800,000 distinct CDR3 sequences, approximately 17% of them seen only once. The sample here was PBMCs from blood, taken around 5 days after vaccination. The source of these receptors is a man aged 45-65 years who received an inactivated influenza vaccine.

This clonotype has a handful of counts. The CDR3 sequence is CASSEESGRDEQYF. CDR3 nucleotides: TGTGCCAGCAGTGAAGAATCAGGGAGAGACGAGCAGTACTTC. The V call is TRBV2, the J call TRBJ2-7; D might be TRBD1 or TRBD2, each matching 5 bases. V gave up 1 base and J gave up 5 bases, with 12 bases separating them. Germline V gene sequence: CDR1 SNHLY, CDR2 FYNNEI. The CDR3 spans 14 residues.

This sequence joins TRBV18 and TRBJ1-2; tentative D call: TRBD1 (5 bases). This CDR3 spans 12 amino acids. From germline, CDR1 is KGHSH and CDR2 LQKENI. The V end lost 8 bases, the J end lost 4 bases, and 11 bases lay between the germline ends. CDR3 sequence reads: CASTPGGYGYTF. Written as DNA, the CDR3 is TGTGCCAGCACCCCTGGGGGCTATGGCTACACCTTC.

This clonotype has only a few counts. The chain recombines TRBV7-2 with TRBJ1-2, with D tentatively TRBD1 (5 bases). This CDR3 contains 14 residues. Germline V gene sequence: CDR1 SGHTA, CDR2 FQGNSA. Deletions cut 0 bases from V and 7 bases from J, with 12 bases between. The CDR3 nucleotides are TGTGCCAGCAGCTTAGCTTCCCAAGGGGCTGGCTACACCTTC. It translates to CASSLASQGAGYTF.

The chain uses TRBV12-3 or TRBV12-4 and TRBJ2-7, with a possible D match to TRBD2 (6 bases). V lost 4 bases and J 3 bases, leaving 10 bases between the germline ends. CDR3 length equals 13 residues. CDR3 DNA: TGTGCCAGCAGTTGGGCGGGAAACTACGAGCAGTACTTC. The encoded protein is CASSWAGNYEQYF.

This clonotype came up many times. The CDR3 sequence: CASSLGTGGRGNEQFF. CDR3 DNA: TGCGCCAGCAGCTTGGGAACAGGGGGTCGGGGAAATGAGCAGTTCTTC. The chain employs TRBV5-1 and TRBJ2-1; 8 bases map to TRBD1. Losses at the gene ends were 0 bases for V and 7 bases for J; bases not matched to a gene: 9. Germline loops: CDR1 SGHRS, CDR2 YFSETQ. This CDR3 is built from 16 residues. The complete variable domain, with remaining parts taken from reference TRBV5-1 and TRBJ2-1, reads KAGVTQTPRYLIKTRGQQVTLSCSPISGHRSVSWYQQTPGQGLQFLFEYFSETQRNKGNFPGRFSGRQFSNSRSEMNVSTLELGDSALYLCASSLGTGGRGNEQFFGPGTRLTVL.

This chain joins TRBV28 and TRBJ2-6, with D unclear. Trimming shortened V by 5 bases and J by 0 bases, and 8 bases separated the two germline ends. In germline, CDR1 is MDHEN, CDR2 SYDVKM. The CDR3 consists of 15 residues. The CDR3: CASSPFISGANVLTF. The CDR3 nucleotides read TGTGCCAGCAGTCCCTTCATCTCTGGGGCCAACGTCCTGACTTTC. Drawing the rest from reference TRBV28 and TRBJ2-6, the complete variable domain is DVKVTQSSRYLVKRTGEKVFLECVQDMDHENMFWYRQDPGLGLRLIYFSYDVKMKEKGDIPEGYSVSREKKERFSLILESASTNQTSMYLCASSPFISGANVLTFGAGSRLTVL.

The V gene is TRBV28, the J gene TRBJ2-7, with 8 bases that match TRBD2. The length of the CDR3 is 16 residues. V dropped 3 bases and J dropped 1; count of bases not matched to a gene: 8. CDR1 and CDR2 (germline): MDHEN, SYDVKM. CDR3 bases: TGTGCCAGCAGTTTGGCCCGACTAGCGCGTTCCTACGAGCAGTACTTC. Its protein product is CASSLARLARSYEQYF. The complete variable domain, with remaining parts taken from reference TRBV28 and TRBJ2-7, reads DVKVTQSSRYLVKRTGEKVFLECVQDMDHENMFWYRQDPGLGLRLIYFSYDVKMKEKGDIPEGYSVSREKKERFSLILESASTNQTSMYLCASSLARLARSYEQYFGPGTRLTVT.

This clonotype was seen more than once but under ten times. V and J are TRBV20-1 and TRBJ1-2; a weak D match, TRBD1 (6 bases). CDR3 length: 14 amino acids. Germline V gene data show CDR1 as DFQATT and CDR2 as SNEGSKA (reference sequence). Trimming left V 4 bases short and J 4 bases short, with 16 bases between. DNA for the CDR3: TGCAGTGCTACCCACCACAGGGACGCCTATGGCTACACCTTC. Protein sequence: CSATHHRDAYGYTF.

The rearrangement joins TRBV7-2 to TRBJ2-7, with 10 positions matching TRBD2. Germline CDR1 is SGHTA and CDR2 is FQGNSA. J gave up 7 bases and V 5 bases, and 14 bases lay outside the gene matches. The CDR3 totals 16 residues. The CDR3 loop is CASSPTGLAVLGEQYF. In DNA, the CDR3 is TGTGCCAGCAGCCCAACAGGACTAGCGGTCCTAGGGGAGCAGTACTTC. The variable domain in full, with the rest retrieved from reference TRBV7-2 and TRBJ2-7, is GAGVSQSPSNKVTEKGKDVELRCDPISGHTALYWYRQSLGQGLEFLIYFQGNSAPDKSGLPSDRFSAERTGGSVSTLTIQRTQQEDSAVYLCASSPTGLAVLGEQYFGPGTRLTVT.